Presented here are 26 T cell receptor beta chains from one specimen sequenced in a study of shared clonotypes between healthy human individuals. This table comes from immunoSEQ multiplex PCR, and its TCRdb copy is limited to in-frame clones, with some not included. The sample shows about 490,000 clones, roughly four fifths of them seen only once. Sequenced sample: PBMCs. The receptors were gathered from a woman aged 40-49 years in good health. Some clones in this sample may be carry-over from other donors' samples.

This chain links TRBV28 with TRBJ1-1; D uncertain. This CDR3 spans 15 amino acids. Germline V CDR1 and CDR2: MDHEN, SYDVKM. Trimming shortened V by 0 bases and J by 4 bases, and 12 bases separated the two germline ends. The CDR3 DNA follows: TGTGCCAGCAGTTTATGGGCAGGCACGGGCACTGAAGCTTTCTTT. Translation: CASSLWAGTGTEAFF.

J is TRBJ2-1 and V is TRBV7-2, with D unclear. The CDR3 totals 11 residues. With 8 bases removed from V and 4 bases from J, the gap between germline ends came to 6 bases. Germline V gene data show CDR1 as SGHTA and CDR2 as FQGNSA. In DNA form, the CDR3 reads TGTGCCAGCGGTATATACAATGAGCAGTTCTTC. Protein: CASGIYNEQFF.

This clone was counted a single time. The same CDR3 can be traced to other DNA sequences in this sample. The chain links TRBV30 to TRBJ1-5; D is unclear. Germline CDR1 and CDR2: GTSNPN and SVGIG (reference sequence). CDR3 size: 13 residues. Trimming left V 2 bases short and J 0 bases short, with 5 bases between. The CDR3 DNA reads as TGTGCCTGGAGTTTGAATAGCAATCAGCCCCAGCATTTT. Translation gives CAWSLNSNQPQHF.

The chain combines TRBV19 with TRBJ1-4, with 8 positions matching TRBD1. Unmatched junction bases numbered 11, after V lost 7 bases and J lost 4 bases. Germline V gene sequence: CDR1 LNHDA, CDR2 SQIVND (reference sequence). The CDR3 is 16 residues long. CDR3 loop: CASKPRRGLGNEKLFF. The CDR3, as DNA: TGTGCCAGTAAACCCCGCAGGGGGCTAGGTAATGAAAAACTGTTTTTT.

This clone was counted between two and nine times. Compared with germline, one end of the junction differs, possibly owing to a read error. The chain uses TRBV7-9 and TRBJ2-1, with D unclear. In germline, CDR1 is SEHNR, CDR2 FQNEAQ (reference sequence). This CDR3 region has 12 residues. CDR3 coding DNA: TGTGCCAGCAACTTAAAGGGCAATGAGCAGTTCTTC. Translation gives CASNLKGNEQFF.

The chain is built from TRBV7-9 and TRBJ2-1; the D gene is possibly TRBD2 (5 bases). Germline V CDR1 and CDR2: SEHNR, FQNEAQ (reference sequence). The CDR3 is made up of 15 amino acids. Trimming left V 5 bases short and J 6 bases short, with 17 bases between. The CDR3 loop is CASSPAGRRGNEQFF. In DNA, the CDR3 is TGTGCCAGCAGCCCAGCTGGTCGTCGGGGCAATGAGCAGTTCTTC.

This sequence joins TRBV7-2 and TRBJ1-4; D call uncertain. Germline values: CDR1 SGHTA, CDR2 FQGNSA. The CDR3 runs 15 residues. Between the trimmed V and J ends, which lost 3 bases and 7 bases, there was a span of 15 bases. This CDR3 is CASSLGKGWGEKLFF. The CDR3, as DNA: TGTGCCAGCAGCTTGGGCAAGGGTTGGGGTGAAAAACTGTTTTTT.

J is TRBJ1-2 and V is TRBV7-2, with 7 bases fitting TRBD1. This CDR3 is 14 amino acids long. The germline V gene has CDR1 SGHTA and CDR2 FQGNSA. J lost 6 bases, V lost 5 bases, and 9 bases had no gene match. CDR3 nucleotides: TGTGCCAGCAGCACCCGGACAGGAGAAAATGGCTACACCTTC. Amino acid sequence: CASSTRTGENGYTF.

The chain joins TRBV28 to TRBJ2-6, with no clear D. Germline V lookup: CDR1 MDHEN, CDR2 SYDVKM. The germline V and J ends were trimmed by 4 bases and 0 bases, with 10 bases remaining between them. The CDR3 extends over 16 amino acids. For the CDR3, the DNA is TGTGCCAGCAGTTCCCCGACGGACTCTGGGGCCAACGTCCTGACTTTC. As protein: CASSSPTDSGANVLTF.

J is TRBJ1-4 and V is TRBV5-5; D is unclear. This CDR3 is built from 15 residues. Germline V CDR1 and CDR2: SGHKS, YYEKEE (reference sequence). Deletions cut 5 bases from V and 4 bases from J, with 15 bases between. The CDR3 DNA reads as TGTGCCAGCAGTCCAAGGACGGGAGATAATGAAAAACTGTTTTTT. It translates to CASSPRTGDNEKLFF. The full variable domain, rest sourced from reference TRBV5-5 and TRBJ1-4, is DAGVTQSPTHLIKTRGQQVTLRCSPISGHKSVSWYQQVLGQGPQFIFQYYEKEERGRGNFPDRFSARQFPNYSSELNVNALLLGDSALYLCASSPRTGDNEKLFFGSGTQLSVL.

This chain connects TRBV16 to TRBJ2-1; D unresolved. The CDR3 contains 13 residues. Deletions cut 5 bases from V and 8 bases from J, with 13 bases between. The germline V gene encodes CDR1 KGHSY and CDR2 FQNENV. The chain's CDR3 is CASSETLGDEQFF. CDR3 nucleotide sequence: TGTGCCAGCAGCGAAACTCTGGGCGATGAGCAGTTCTTC.

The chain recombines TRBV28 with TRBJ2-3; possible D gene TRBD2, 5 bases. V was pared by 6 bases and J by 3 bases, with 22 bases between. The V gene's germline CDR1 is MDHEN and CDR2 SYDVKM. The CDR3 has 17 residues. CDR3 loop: CASRPRVGVWGTDTQYF. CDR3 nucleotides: TGTGCCAGCAGACCTCGGGTGGGAGTCTGGGGAACAGATACGCAGTATTTT.

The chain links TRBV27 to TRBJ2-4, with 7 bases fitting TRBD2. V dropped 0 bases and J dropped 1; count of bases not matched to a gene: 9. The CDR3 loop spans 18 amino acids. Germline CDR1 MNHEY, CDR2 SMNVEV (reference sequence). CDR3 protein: CASSLSMGGGLAKNIQYF. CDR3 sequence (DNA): TGTGCCAGCAGTTTATCGATGGGGGGAGGGCTGGCCAAAAACATTCAGTACTTC.

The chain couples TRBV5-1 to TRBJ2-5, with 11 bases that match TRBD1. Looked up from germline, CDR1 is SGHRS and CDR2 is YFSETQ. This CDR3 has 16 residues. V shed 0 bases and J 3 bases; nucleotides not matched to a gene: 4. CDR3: CASSLAGTGGEETQYF. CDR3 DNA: TGCGCCAGCAGCTTGGCAGGGACAGGGGGTGAAGAGACCCAGTACTTC.

CDR3 amino acids: CAIAGTFQETQYF. CDR3 DNA: TGTGCCATCGCTGGGACATTTCAAGAGACCCAGTACTTC. This chain links TRBV10-3 with TRBJ2-5, with D perhaps TRBD1 (6 bases). This CDR3 has 13 amino acids. V was clipped by 8 bases and J by 2 bases, with 12 bases between them. Germline values: CDR1 ENHRY, CDR2 SYGVKD.

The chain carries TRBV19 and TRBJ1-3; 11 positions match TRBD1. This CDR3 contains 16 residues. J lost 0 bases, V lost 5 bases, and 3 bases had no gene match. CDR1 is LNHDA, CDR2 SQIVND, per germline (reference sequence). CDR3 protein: CASSGTGGSSGNTIYF. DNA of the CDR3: TGTGCCAGTAGTGGGACAGGGGGAAGCTCTGGAAACACCATATATTTT.

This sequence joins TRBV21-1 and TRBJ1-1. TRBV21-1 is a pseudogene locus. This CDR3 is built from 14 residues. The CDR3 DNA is TGTGCCAGCTCCCGGCTTCCTATGAACACTGAAGCTTTCTTT. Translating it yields CASSRLPMNTEAFF.

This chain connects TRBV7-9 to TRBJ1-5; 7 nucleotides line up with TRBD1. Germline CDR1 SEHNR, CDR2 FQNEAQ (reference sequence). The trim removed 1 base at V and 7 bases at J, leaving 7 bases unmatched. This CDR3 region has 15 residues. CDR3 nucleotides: TGTGCCAGCAGCTTAGAAGGGGGCGCGTGGCAGCCCCAGCATTTT. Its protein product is CASSLEGGAWQPQHF.

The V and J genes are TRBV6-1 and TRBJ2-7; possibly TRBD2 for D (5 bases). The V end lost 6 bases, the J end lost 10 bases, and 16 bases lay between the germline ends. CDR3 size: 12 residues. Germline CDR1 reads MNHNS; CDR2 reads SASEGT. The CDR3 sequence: CASSLTWGDQYF. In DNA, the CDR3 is TGTGCCAGCAGCCTCACGTGGGGAGACCAGTACTTC.

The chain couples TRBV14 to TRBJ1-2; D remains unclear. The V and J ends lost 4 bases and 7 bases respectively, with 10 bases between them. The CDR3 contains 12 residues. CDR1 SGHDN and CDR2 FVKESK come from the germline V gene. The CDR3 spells CASSLGPSGYTF. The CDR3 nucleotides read TGTGCCAGCAGCCTCGGGCCGTCTGGCTACACCTTC.

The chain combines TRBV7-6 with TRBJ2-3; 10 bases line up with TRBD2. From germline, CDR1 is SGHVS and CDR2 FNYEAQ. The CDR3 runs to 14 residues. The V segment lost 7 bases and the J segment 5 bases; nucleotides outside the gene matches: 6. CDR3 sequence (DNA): TGTGCCAGCAACAGCGGGAGGGCCAAAGATACGCAGTATTTT. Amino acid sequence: CASNSGRAKDTQYF. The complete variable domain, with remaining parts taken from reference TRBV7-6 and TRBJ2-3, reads GAGVSQSPRYKVTKRGQDVALRCDPISGHVSLYWYRQALGQGPEFLTYFNYEAQQDKSGLPNDRFSAERPEGSISTLTIQRTEQRDSAMYRCASNSGRAKDTQYFGPGTRLTVL.

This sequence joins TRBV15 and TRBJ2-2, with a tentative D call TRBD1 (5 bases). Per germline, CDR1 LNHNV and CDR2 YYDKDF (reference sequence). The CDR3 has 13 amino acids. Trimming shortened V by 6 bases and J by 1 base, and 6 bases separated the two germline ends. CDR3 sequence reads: CATRDRNTGELFF. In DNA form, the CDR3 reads TGTGCCACCAGAGACAGGAACACCGGGGAGCTGTTTTTT.

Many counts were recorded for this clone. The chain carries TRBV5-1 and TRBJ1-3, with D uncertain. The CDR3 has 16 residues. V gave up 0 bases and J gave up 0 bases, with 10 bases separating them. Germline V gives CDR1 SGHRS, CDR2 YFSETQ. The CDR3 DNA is TGCGCCAGCAGCTTGGACAGTCTGAGCTCTGGAAACACCATATATTTT. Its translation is CASSLDSLSSGNTIYF.

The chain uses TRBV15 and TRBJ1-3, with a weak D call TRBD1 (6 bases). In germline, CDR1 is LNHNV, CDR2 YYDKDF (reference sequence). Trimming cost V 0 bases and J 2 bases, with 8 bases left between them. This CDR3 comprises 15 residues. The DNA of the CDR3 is TGTGCCACCAGCAGAGATAGGGGGGCTGGAAACACCATATATTTT. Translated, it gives CATSRDRGAGNTIYF. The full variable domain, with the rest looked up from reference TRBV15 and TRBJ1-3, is DAMVIQNPRYQVTQFGKPVTLSCSQTLNHNVMYWYQQKSSQAPKLLFHYYDKDFNNEADTPDNFQSRRPNTSFCFLDIRSPGLGDTAMYLCATSRDRGAGNTIYFGEGSWLTVV.

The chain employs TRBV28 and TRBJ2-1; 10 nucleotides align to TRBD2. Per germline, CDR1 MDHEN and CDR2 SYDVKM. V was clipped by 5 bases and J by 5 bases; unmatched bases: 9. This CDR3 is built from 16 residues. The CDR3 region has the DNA TGTGCCAGCAGTCAACCGGGAGCGGGAGGGAACAATGAGCAGTTCTTC. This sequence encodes CASSQPGAGGNNEQFF.

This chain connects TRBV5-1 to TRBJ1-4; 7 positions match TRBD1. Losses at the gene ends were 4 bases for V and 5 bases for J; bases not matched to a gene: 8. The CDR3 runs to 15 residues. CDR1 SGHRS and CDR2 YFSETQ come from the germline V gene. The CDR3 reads CASSVTGTENEKLFF. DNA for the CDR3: TGCGCCAGCAGCGTTACCGGGACAGAGAATGAAAAACTGTTTTTT.